The 2 T cell receptor beta chains below were found in one sample sequenced in a study of T cell responses to AZD1222 COVID-19 vaccine. Sequencing used immunoSEQ multiplex PCR; TCRdb keeps in-frame clones, though not all of them. The sample lists more than 100,000 clones; about nine tenths were seen once. Here the sequenced sample was peripheral blood, taken on day 0 of AZD1222 vaccination. These receptors were taken from an adult in good health.

The chain combines TRBV5-1 with TRBJ1-4; no clear D gene. Germline V gives CDR1 SGHRS, CDR2 YFSETQ. CDR3 length: 14 amino acids. Between the trimmed V and J ends, which lost 0 bases and 2 bases, there was a span of 5 bases. CDR3 coding DNA: TGCGCCAGCAGCTTGGGGGGTACTAATGAAAAACTGTTTTTT. It encodes CASSLGGTNEKLFF.

The rearrangement links TRBV6-5 to TRBJ1-1; D unclear. CDR3 length: 14 amino acids. The V end was cut by 0 bases, the J end by 0 bases, with 5 bases between. Germline CDR1 is MNHEY and CDR2 is SVGAGI. Written as DNA, the CDR3 is TGTGCCAGCAGTTACTCGTCCGTGAACACTGAAGCTTTCTTT. Amino acid sequence: CASSYSSVNTEAFF.